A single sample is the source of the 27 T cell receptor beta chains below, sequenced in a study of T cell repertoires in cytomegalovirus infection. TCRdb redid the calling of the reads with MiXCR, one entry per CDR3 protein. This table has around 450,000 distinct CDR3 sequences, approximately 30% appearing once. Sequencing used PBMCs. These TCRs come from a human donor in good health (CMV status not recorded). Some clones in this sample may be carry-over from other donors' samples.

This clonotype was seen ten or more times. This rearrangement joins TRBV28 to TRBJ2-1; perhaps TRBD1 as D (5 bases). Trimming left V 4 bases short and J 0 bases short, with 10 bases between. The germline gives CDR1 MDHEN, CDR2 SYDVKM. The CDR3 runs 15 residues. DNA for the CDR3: TGTGCCAGCAGTTCTACAGGAAGCTCCTACAATGAGCAGTTCTTC. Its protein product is CASSSTGSSYNEQFF.

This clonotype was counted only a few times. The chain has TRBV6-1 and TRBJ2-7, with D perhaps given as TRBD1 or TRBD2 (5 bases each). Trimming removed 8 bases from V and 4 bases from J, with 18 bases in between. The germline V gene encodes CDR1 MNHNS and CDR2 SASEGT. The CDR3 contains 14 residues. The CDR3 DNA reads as TGTGCCAGCGCCGTGTTGGGGACGTGGTACGAGCAGTACTTC. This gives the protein CASAVLGTWYEQYF.

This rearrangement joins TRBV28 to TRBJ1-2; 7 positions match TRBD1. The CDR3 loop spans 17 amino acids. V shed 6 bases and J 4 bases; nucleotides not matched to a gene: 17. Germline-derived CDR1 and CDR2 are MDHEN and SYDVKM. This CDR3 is CASSSPSPGQHLYGYTF. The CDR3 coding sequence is TGTGCCAGCAGCTCTCCCTCCCCGGGACAGCATCTCTATGGCTACACCTTC.

The CDR3 DNA reads TGTGCCAGCAGCCAACGACAGGGAAATGAGCAGTTCTTC. This gives the protein CASSQRQGNEQFF. This chain connects TRBV14 to TRBJ2-1; 7 nucleotides line up with TRBD1. The length of the CDR3 is 13 residues. With V trimmed by 2 bases and J by 7 bases, 2 bases remained unmatched. Germline V gene lookup returns CDR1 SGHDN and CDR2 FVKESK.

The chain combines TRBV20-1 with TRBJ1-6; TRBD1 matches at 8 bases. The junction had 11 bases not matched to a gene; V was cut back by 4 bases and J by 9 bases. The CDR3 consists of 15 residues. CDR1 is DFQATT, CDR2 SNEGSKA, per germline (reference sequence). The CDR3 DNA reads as TGCAGTGCTACGACGAGGACAGGGTGGGCTTCACCCCTCCACTTT. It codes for CSATTRTGWASPLHF.

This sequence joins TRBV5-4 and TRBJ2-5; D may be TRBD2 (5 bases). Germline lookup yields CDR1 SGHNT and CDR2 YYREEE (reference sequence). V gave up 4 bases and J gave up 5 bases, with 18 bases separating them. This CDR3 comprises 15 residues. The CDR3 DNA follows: TGTGCCAGCAGCGTTGCACTAGATCACGGGGAGACCCAGTACTTC. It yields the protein CASSVALDHGETQYF.

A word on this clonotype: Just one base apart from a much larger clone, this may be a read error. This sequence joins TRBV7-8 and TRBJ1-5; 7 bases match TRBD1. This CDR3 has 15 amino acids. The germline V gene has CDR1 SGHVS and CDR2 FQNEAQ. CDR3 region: CDSSPDRDVYQPQHF. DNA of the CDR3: TGTGACAGCAGCCCCGACAGGGATGTGTATCAGCCCCAGCATTTT.

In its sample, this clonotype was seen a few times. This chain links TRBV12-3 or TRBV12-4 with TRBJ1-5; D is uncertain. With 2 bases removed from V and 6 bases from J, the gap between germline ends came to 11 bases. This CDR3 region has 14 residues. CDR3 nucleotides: TGTGCCAGCAGTTTATTGTGGGAGGGTCAGCCCCAGCATTTT. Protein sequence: CASSLLWEGQPQHF.

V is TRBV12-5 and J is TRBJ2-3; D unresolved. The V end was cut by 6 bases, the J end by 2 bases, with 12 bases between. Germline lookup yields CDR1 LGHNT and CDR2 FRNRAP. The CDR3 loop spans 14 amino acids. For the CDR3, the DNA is TGTGCTAGTGGAAAAGATTCCCACACAGATACGCAGTATTTT. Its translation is CASGKDSHTDTQYF.

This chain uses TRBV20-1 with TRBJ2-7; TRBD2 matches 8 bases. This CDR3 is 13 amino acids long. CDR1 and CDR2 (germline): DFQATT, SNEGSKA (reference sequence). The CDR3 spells CTAGGNLNDEQYF. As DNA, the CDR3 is TGCACCGCGGGGGGTAATCTCAATGACGAGCAGTACTTC.

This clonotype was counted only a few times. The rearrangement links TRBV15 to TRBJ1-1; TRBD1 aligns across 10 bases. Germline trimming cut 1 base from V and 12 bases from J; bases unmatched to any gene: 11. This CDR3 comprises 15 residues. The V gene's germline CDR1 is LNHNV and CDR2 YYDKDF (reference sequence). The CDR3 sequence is CATSRAGTGVPQTFF. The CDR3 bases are TGTGCCACCAGCAGAGCTGGGACAGGGGTCCCTCAAACTTTCTTT.

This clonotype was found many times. The CDR3 sequence is CASSPWSHQPQHF. Here the CDR3 DNA reads TGTGCCAGTAGTCCATGGAGTCATCAGCCCCAGCATTTT. The V gene is TRBV19, the J gene TRBJ1-5; D unresolved. Trimming shortened V by 5 bases and J by 5 bases, and 10 bases separated the two germline ends. There are 13 residues in the CDR3. Germline V gives CDR1 LNHDA, CDR2 SQIVND (reference sequence).

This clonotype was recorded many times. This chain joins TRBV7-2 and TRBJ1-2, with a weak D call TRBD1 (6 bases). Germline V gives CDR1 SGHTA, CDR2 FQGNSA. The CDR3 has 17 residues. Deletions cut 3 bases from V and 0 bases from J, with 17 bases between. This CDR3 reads CASSFSRVGASNYGYTF. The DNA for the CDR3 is TGTGCCAGCAGCTTCTCCCGGGTGGGGGCATCTAACTATGGCTACACCTTC.

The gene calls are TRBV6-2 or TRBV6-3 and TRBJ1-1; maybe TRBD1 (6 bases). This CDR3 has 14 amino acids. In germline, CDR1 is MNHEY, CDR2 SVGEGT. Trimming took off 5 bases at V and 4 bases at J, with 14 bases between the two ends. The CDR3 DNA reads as TGTGCCAGCAGTGAACAGGGTTTTGGCACTGAAGCTTTCTTT. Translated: CASSEQGFGTEAFF.

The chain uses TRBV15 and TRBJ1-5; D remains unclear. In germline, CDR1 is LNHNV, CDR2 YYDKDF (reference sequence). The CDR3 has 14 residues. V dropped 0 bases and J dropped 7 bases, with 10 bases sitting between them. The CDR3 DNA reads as TGTGCCACCAGCAGAGATCGCCATGGCCAGCCCCAGCATTTT. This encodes CATSRDRHGQPQHF.

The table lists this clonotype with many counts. The CDR3 DNA reads TGTGCCAGCAGCTTTACAGGGGACCAAGAGACCCAGTACTTC. Translating gives CASSFTGDQETQYF. The chain carries TRBV7-9 and TRBJ2-5; 7 positions match TRBD1. V gave up 3 bases and J gave up 0 bases; unmatched junction bases: 1. This CDR3 comprises 14 residues. Per germline, CDR1 SEHNR and CDR2 FQNEAQ (reference sequence).

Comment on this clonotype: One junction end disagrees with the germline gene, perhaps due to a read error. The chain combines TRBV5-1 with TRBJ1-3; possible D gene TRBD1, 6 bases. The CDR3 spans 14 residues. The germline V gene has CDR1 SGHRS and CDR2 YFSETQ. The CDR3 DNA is TGCCCCAGCAGCCCACAGGGACCTGGAAACACCATATATTTT. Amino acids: CPSSPQGPGNTIYF.

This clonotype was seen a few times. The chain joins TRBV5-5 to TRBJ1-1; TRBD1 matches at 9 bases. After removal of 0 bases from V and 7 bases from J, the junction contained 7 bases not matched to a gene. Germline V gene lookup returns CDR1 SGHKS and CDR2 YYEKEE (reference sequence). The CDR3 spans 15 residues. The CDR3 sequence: CASSLGGGQGNEAFF. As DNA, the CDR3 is TGTGCCAGCAGCTTGGGGGGTGGACAGGGGAATGAAGCTTTCTTT.

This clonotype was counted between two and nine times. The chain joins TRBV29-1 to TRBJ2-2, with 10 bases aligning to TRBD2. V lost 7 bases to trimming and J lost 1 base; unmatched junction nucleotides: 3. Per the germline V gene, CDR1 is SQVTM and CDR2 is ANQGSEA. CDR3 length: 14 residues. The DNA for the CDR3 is TGCAGCGGGCTAGCGGGGGTGAACACCGGGGAGCTGTTTTTT. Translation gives CSGLAGVNTGELFF.

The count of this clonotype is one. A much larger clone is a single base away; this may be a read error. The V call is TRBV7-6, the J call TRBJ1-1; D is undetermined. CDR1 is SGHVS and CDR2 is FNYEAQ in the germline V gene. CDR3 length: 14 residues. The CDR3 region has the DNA TGTGCCAGCAGCTTGGAACCCACGAACACTGAAGCTTTATTT. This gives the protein CASSLEPTNTEALF.

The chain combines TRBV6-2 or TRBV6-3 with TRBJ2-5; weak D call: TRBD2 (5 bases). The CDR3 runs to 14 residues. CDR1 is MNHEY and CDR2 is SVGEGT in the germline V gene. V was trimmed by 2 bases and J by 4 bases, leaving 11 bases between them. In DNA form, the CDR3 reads TGTGCCAGCAGTTACGGTAGCGAGGGAGAGACCCAGTACTTC. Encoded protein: CASSYGSEGETQYF.

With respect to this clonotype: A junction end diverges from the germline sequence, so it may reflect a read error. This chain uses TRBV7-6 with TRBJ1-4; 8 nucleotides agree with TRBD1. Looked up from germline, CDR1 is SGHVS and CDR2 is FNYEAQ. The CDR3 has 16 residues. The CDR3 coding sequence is TGTGCCATCAGCTTCGTGGGGACAGGTGAGAGTGAAAAACTGTTTTTT. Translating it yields CAISFVGTGESEKLFF.

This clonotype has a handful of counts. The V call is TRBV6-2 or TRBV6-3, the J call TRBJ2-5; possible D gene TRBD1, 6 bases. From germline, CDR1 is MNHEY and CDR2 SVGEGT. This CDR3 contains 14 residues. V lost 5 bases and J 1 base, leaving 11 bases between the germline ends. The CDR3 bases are TGTGCCAGCAGTCACAGGGCTACCCAAGAGACCCAGTACTTC. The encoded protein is CASSHRATQETQYF.

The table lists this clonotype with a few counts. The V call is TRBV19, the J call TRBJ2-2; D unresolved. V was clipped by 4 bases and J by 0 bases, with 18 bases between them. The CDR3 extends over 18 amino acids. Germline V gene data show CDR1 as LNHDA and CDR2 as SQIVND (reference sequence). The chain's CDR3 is CASSNPPRSATNTGELFF. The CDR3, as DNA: TGTGCCAGTAGTAACCCTCCCAGGAGCGCTACGAACACCGGGGAGCTGTTTTTT.

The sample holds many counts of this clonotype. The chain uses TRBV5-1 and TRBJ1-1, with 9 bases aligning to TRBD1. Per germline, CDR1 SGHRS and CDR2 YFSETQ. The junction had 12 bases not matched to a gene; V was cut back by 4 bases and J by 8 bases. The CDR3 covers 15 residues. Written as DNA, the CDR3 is TGCGCCAGCAGCACTGGGGAGGGACAGGGTCAGGAAGCTTTCTTT. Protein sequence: CASSTGEGQGQEAFF.

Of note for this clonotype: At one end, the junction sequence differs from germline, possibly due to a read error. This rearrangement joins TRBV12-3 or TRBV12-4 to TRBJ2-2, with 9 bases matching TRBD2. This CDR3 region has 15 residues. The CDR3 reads CAITGASGVTGDLFF. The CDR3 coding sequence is TGTGCCATCACAGGGGCTAGCGGGGTCACCGGGGATCTGTTTTTT.

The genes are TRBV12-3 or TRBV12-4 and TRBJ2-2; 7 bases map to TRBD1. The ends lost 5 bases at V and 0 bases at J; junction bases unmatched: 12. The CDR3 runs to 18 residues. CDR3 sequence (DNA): TGTGCCAGCAGTCCCCGAGACAGACAGGGCGCGAACACCGGGGAGCTGTTTTTT. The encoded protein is CASSPRDRQGANTGELFF.